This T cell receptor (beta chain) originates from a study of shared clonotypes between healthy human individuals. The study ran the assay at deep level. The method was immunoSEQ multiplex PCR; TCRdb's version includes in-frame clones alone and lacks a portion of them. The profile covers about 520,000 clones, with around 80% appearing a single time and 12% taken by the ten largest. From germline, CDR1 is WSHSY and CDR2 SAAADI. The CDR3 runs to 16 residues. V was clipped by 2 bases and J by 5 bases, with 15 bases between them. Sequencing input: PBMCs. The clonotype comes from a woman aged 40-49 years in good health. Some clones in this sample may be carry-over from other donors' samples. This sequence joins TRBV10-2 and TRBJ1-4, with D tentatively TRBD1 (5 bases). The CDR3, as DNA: TGCGCCAGCAGTGAGCTTCCAGGGTGGGTCAATGAAAAACTGTTTTTT. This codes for CASSELPGWVNEKLFF.